The clone carrying this T cell receptor beta chain was seen more than once but under ten times. This specimen belongs to a study of cytomegalovirus exposure and HLA in healthy donors. Study in general: The Caucasian-associated ancestry cluster contained 65% to 85% of the approximately 430 genotyped donors.

After removal of 0 bases from V and 5 bases from J, the junction contained 12 bases not matched to a gene. CDR1 and CDR2 from the germline V gene are SGHDT and YYEEEE. CDR3 length: 17 residues. 13 Jbeta primers and 60 Vbeta primers were used for the PCR. The repertoire was sequenced with immunoSEQ multiplex PCR; TCRdb's copy has only in-frame clones and lacks some. The top ten clones hold less than 6% of a sample with around 100,000 clones, around 77% of them seen once. The sequenced sample was PBMCs. The gene calls are TRBV5-6 and TRBJ2-7, with 9 positions matching TRBD1. The origin of this receptor is a woman aged 25 to 39 in good health and CMV-seropositive. For the CDR3, the DNA is TGTGCCAGCAGCTTGGGGGACAGGGCCACAGTATTACACGAGCAGTACTTC. It codes for CASSLGDRATVLHEQYF. The full variable domain, rest sourced from reference TRBV5-6 and TRBJ2-7, is DAGVTQSPTHLIKTRGQQVTLRCSPKSGHDTVSWYQQALGQGPQFIFQYYEEEERQRGNFPDRFSGHQFPNYSSELNVNALLLGDSALYLCASSLGDRATVLHEQYFGPGTRLTVT.